The TCR beta chain described here comes from a study of blood T cell repertoires in COVID-19. Using immunoSEQ multiplex PCR, the repertoire was profiled, and TCRdb retains in-frame clones only, with some absent. Among around 110,000 clones listed, 88% were seen once. Germline lookup yields CDR1 MDHEN and CDR2 SYDVKM. The CDR3 totals 15 residues. The trim removed 5 bases at V and 0 bases at J, leaving 4 bases unmatched. The sequenced sample was peripheral blood. The receptor's source is a man aged 45 to 65 with active or convalescent COVID-19. The genes are TRBV28 and TRBJ2-3; TRBD1 matches at 8 bases. The CDR3 nucleotides are TGTGCCAGCAGTCAGACAGGGGTGAGCACAGATACGCAGTATTTT. Its protein is CASSQTGVSTDTQYF.